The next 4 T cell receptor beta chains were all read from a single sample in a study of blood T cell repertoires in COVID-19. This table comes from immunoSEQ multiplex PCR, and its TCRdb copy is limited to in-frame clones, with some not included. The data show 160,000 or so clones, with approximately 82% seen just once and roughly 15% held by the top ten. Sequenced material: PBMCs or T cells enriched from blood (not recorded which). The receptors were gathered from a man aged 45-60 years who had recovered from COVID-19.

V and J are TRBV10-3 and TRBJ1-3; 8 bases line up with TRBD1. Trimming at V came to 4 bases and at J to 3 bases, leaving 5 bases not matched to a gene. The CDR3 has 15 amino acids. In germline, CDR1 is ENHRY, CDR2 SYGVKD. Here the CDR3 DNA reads TGTGCCATCAGTGTGCTACAGGGGGTTGGAAACACCATATATTTT. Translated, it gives CAISVLQGVGNTIYF.

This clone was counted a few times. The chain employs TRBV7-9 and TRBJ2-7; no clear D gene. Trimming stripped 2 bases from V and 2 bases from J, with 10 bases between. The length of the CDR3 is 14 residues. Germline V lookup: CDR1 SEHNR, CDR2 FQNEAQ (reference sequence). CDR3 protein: CASSLNSLTYEQYF. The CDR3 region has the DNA TGTGCCAGCAGCTTAAATTCTCTAACCTACGAGCAGTACTTC.

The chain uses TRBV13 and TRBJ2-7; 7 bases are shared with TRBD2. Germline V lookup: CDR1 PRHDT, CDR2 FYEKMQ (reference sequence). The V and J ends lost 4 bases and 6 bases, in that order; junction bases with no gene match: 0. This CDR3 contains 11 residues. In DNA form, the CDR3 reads TGTGCCAGCAGCTGGGGGGGCGAGCAGTACTTC. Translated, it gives CASSWGGEQYF.

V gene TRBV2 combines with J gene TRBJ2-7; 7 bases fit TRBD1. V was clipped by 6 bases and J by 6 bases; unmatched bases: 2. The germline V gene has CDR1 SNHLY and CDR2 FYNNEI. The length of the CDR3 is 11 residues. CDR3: CASRTGIEQYF. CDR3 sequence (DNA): TGTGCCAGCAGGACAGGGATCGAGCAGTACTTC. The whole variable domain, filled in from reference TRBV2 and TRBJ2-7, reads EPEVTQTPSHQVTQMGQEVILRCVPISNHLYFYWYRQILGQKVEFLVSFYNNEISEKSEIFDDQFSVERPDGSNFTLKIRSTKLEDSAMYFCASRTGIEQYFGPGTRLTVT.